A single T cell receptor (beta chain) is shown here with its context. Its antigen remains unidentified. The data were produced by immunoSEQ multiplex PCR, yet TCRdb's version contains in-frame clones alone and is incomplete. The top ten hold 55% to 60% of the sample, which has 16,000 or so clones, less than 90% seen once. The data were taken from a study of lymphopenia after photon versus proton radiotherapy. Points from the study as a whole: Survival link was tested only in deceased patients; proton benefit remains a possibility. Under photons, naive T cells and diversity fell while effector/memory populations rose.

Germline CDR1 and CDR2: ENHRY and SYGVKD. Germline trimming cut 5 bases from V and 1 base from J; bases unmatched to any gene: 9. The CDR3 runs 16 residues. This clonotype was obtained from a woman aged 55 to 70 with cholangiocarcinoma. Some clones in this sample may be carry-over from other donors' samples. This sample comprised peripheral blood, obtained from a patient treated with proton-based radiotherapy. V usage is TRBV10-3 and J usage is TRBJ1-2; 8 bases are shared with TRBD1. The CDR3 protein is CAISRGQGASNYGYTF. The CDR3 DNA follows: TGTGCCATCAGTCGGGGGCAGGGGGCTAGTAACTATGGCTACACCTTC.